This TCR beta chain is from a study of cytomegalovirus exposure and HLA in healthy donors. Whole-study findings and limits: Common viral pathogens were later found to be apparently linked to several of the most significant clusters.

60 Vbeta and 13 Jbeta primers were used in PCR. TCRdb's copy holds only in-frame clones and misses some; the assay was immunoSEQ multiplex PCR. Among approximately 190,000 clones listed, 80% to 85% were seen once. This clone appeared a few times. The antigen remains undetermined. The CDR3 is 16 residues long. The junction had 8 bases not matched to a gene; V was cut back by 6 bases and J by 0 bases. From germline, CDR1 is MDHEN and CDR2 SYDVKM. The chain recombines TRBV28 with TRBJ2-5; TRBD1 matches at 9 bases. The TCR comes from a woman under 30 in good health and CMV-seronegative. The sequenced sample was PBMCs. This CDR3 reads CASSRGQGIYQETQYF. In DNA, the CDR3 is TGTGCCAGCAGCCGCGGACAGGGGATATACCAAGAGACCCAGTACTTC.